The rows below give T cell receptor beta chains drawn from one sample of a study of T-cell reconstitution after alpha-beta-depleted transplantation in children. TCRdb itself ran the PCR reads through MiXCR, one entry per CDR3 protein. The sample records 200,000 to 250,000 distinct CDR3 sequences, under 13% being singletons. Material: PBMCs, obtained before TCRalphabeta/CD19-depleted stem cell transplant. These receptor sequences come from a child less than two years old with acute myeloid leukemia, due to receive a stem cell transplant. CDR3s include the opening cysteine and the closing phenylalanine or tryptophan. Each record gives: V gene, J gene, CDR3 length, CDR3 protein.

V: TRBV5-1
J: TRBJ1-1
length: 15
CDR3: CASSWGDRLNTEAFF

V: TRBV5-4
J: TRBJ2-3
length: 12
CDR3: CASSGSTDTQYF

V: TRBV7-2
J: TRBJ2-3
length: 15
CDR3: CASSFRGGGANTQYF

V: TRBV9
J: TRBJ2-7
length: 15
CDR3: CASSAGRAANYEQYF

V: TRBV5-1
J: TRBJ2-3
length: 13
CDR3: CASSLGETDTQYF

V: TRBV30
J: TRBJ2-7
length: 11
CDR3: CAWTRSYEQYF

V: TRBV18
J: TRBJ2-7
length: 16
CDR3: CASSPYDGGPGGEQYF

V: TRBV2
J: TRBJ1-5
length: 14
CDR3: CASSEQTGYQPQHF

V: TRBV10-3
J: TRBJ2-3
length: 13
CDR3: CASTREALDTQYF

V: TRBV5-1
J: TRBJ2-1
length: 18
CDR3: CASSLRVAGVYSYNEQFF

V: TRBV18
J: TRBJ2-1
length: 13
CDR3: CASSPLSNNEQFF

V: TRBV19
J: TRBJ2-7
length: 15
CDR3: CASRPGQGASYEQYF

V: TRBV7-8
J: TRBJ1-2
length: 14
CDR3: CASSLGTTNYGYTF

V: TRBV24-1
J: TRBJ2-1
length: 15
CDR3: CATEGTSPSYNEQFF

V: TRBV18
J: TRBJ2-1
length: 20
CDR3: CASSPTGQIVAGSSYNEQFF

V: TRBV11-2
J: TRBJ2-3
length: 14
CDR3: CASSFGGRTDTQYF

V: TRBV30
J: TRBJ2-1
length: 18
CDR3: CAWLRGSKGLAGYNEQFF

V: TRBV12-3/TRBV12-4
J: TRBJ1-3
length: 15
CDR3: CASSLGDISGNTIYF

V: TRBV29-1
J: TRBJ1-1
length: 11
CDR3: CSVPGGLGAFF

V: TRBV6-4
J: TRBJ1-6
length: 14
CDR3: CASRGQNYNSPLHF

V: TRBV19
J: TRBJ1-2
length: 17
CDR3: CASSISGWWARNYGYTF

V: TRBV25-1
J: TRBJ1-2
length: 11
CDR3: CASRDLDGYTF

V: TRBV19
J: TRBJ1-5
length: 13
CDR3: CASSIQEYQPQHF

V: TRBV5-1
J: TRBJ1-2
length: 14
CDR3: CASSAAGQKYGYTF

V: TRBV20-1
J: TRBJ2-5
length: 15
CDR3: CSARDGDYRQETQYF

V: TRBV27
J: TRBJ2-3
length: 15
CDR3: CASSLRGLALGGQYF

V: TRBV7-6
J: TRBJ1-1
length: 14
CDR3: CASSLDEGITEAFF

V: TRBV7-2
J: TRBJ1-1
length: 14
CDR3: CASSLLGVGTEAFF

V: TRBV3-1
J: TRBJ1-5
length: 17
CDR3: CASSQATQGQGGGPQHF

V: TRBV7-2
J: TRBJ2-1
length: 14
CDR3: CASSFAVQGHEQFF

V: TRBV24-1
J: TRBJ1-5
length: 12
CDR3: CATGSGNQPQHF

V: TRBV4-1
J: TRBJ2-5
length: 15
CDR3: CASSQEDSRKETQYF